This section outlines one TCR beta chain sequence together with its context. Its antigen is unknown. This CDR3 is 15 amino acids long. V trimming: 2 bases; J trimming: 3 bases; junction bases outside the gene matches: 6. Germline values: CDR1 SGDLS, CDR2 YYNGEE. Template material for amplifying TCR beta CDR3 regions consisted of RNA transcripts. Carried out on the TCR CDR3, a first-round RT-PCR used the HTBI primer set. In TCRdb, the multiplex PCR reads were re-called with MiXCR into one record per CDR3 protein. The sample has about 400,000 distinct CDR3 sequences, more than 12% seen once; the top ten hold less than 35%. The data were obtained in a study of T cells in Graves' hyperthyroidism and ophthalmopathy. Turning to the study itself: The initial diagnosis was the point when peripheral blood was collected, ahead of any treatment. Study-wide results and limits: Blood held most thyroid clonotypes expanded above 0.001 frequency.

The chain employs TRBV9 and TRBJ1-2; the match to TRBD1 covers 8 bases. The sequenced material came from blood. The receptor's source is a woman aged 25 to 45 with Graves' hyperthyroidism. CDR3 DNA sequence: TGTGCCAGCAGCGTCCATCTGACAGGGGACTATGGCTACACCTTC. It is translated as CASSVHLTGDYGYTF.